Listed below are T cell receptor beta chains from one sample, sequenced in a study of T-cell memory formation after mild COVID-19. Each CDR3 protein is one row after TCRdb ran MiXCR on the 5' RACE reads. Found here are 450,000 to 700,000 distinct CDR3 sequences, roughly 17% of them singletons; the top ten hold approximately 12%. Sequenced input: PBMCs or a T cell subset sorted from them (not recorded which). The receptors were gathered from an adult woman who had mild COVID-19 (a few samples of this study predate the infection). Cell type and time point are not known. Both conserved end residues are part of each CDR3. A D gene is named only where the DNA matches it firmly. The listing skips clone size in some rows; elsewhere it reads once, few, many or a size class.

D gene: TRBD2; J gene: TRBJ2-3; clone size: -; V gene: TRBV2; CDR3 DNA: TGTGCCAGCAGTGAAGGTAGACTAGCGCGTAAAACGGGGTATTTT; CDR3 protein: CASSEGRLARKTGYF
D gene: TRBD1; J gene: TRBJ2-7; clone size: -; V gene: TRBV5-1; CDR3 DNA: TGCGCCAGCAGCCCTAGACAGGGGGCTATCTACGAGCAGTACTTC; CDR3 protein: CASSPRQGAIYEQYF
D gene: -; J gene: TRBJ2-1; clone size: few; V gene: TRBV19; CDR3 DNA: TGTGCCAGTAGTCCACCGGCGTGGAGGCCCCATGAGCAGTTCTTC; CDR3 protein: CASSPPAWRPHEQFF
D gene: TRBD1; J gene: TRBJ1-1; clone size: -; V gene: TRBV5-1; CDR3 DNA: TGCGCCAGCAGCTTGGGGGACAGGGGTGGTGAAGCTTTCTTT; CDR3 protein: CASSLGDRGGEAFF
D gene: TRBD2; J gene: TRBJ2-7; clone size: few; V gene: TRBV2; CDR3 DNA: TGTGCCAGCAGTGACGAGGAGGGTAGCGGGGGCCTGTCCTACGAGCAGTACTTC; CDR3 protein: CASSDEEGSGGLSYEQYF
D gene: -; J gene: TRBJ1-6; clone size: few; V gene: TRBV18; CDR3 DNA: TGTGCCAGCTCTCCGAGCTCCTATAATTCACCCCTCCACTTT; CDR3 protein: CASSPSSYNSPLHF
D gene: TRBD1; J gene: TRBJ2-1; clone size: -; V gene: TRBV5-1; CDR3 DNA: TGCGCCAGCAGCCTCCGGGACAGGAGAGACAATGAGCAGTTCTTC; CDR3 protein: CASSLRDRRDNEQFF
D gene: TRBD1; J gene: TRBJ2-1; clone size: few; V gene: TRBV20-1; CDR3 DNA: TGCAGTGCTAGTGACAGGGGAGATGAGCAGTTCTTC; CDR3 protein: CSASDRGDEQFF
D gene: -; J gene: TRBJ1-3; clone size: few; V gene: TRBV6-6; CDR3 DNA: TGTGCCAGCAGTTACTCGGCCCCGGGAGAGGGAAACACCATATATTTT; CDR3 protein: CASSYSAPGEGNTIYF
D gene: TRBD1; J gene: TRBJ1-1; clone size: few; V gene: TRBV20-1; CDR3 DNA: TGCAGTGCTAGAGGGACAGGTTCCACTGAAGCTTTCTTT; CDR3 protein: CSARGTGSTEAFF
D gene: -; J gene: TRBJ2-3; clone size: -; V gene: TRBV7-9; CDR3 DNA: TGTGCCAGCAGCTTTGGAGGGGGAGCTGCGGTAGATACGCAGTATTTT; CDR3 protein: CASSFGGGAAVDTQYF
D gene: TRBD2; J gene: TRBJ2-1; clone size: -; V gene: TRBV5-1; CDR3 DNA: TGCGCCAGCAGCTTGGATAAGACTAGCGGGGGCCACAATGAGCAGTTCTTC; CDR3 protein: CASSLDKTSGGHNEQFF
D gene: -; J gene: TRBJ2-7; clone size: -; V gene: TRBV11-2; CDR3 DNA: TGTGCCAGCAGCCTACTGACCCAGTGGGACGAGCAGTACTTC; CDR3 protein: CASSLLTQWDEQYF
D gene: TRBD2; J gene: TRBJ2-1; clone size: few; V gene: TRBV4-1; CDR3 DNA: TGCGCCAGCGTGTCTCCGGGACTAGTGGGTGAGCAGTTCTTC; CDR3 protein: CASVSPGLVGEQFF
D gene: TRBD1; J gene: TRBJ1-3; clone size: -; V gene: TRBV7-9; CDR3 DNA: TGTGCCAGCAGACAGGGGGCGCGGGGAAACACCATATATTTT; CDR3 protein: CASRQGARGNTIYF
D gene: -; J gene: TRBJ2-7; clone size: -; V gene: TRBV4-1; CDR3 DNA: TGCGCCAGCAGCCAAGTTTCCAACTTCTACGAGCAGTACTTC; CDR3 protein: CASSQVSNFYEQYF
D gene: -; J gene: TRBJ1-5; clone size: -; V gene: TRBV7-9; CDR3 DNA: TGTGCCAGCAGCTTAGGGGCTTGGCCCCAGCATTTT; CDR3 protein: CASSLGAWPQHF
D gene: TRBD1; J gene: TRBJ1-1; clone size: many; V gene: TRBV5-1; CDR3 DNA: TGCGCCACCAGACTACAGGGGGCCACTGAAGCTTTCTTT; CDR3 protein: CATRLQGATEAFF
D gene: -; J gene: TRBJ2-3; clone size: few; V gene: TRBV7-6; CDR3 DNA: TGTGCCAGCAGCTTGGAGGTTAGCACAGATACGCAGTATTTT; CDR3 protein: CASSLEVSTDTQYF
D gene: -; J gene: TRBJ1-1; clone size: few; V gene: TRBV29-1; CDR3 DNA: TGCAGCGTTGAGGCAAGGAACACTGAAGCTTTCTTT; CDR3 protein: CSVEARNTEAFF
D gene: TRBD2; J gene: TRBJ2-7; clone size: few; V gene: TRBV20-1; CDR3 DNA: TGCAGTGCTAGAATTCCGGGACTAACCCCTCTCCTTGCTAGATCAAGCTCCTACGAGCAGTACTTC; CDR3 protein: CSARIPGLTPLLARSSSYEQYF
D gene: TRBD1; J gene: TRBJ1-1; clone size: few; V gene: TRBV3-1; CDR3 DNA: TGTGCCAGCAGCCACACCGGGACAGGGCCTGAAGCTTTCTTT; CDR3 protein: CASSHTGTGPEAFF
D gene: TRBD2; J gene: TRBJ2-2; clone size: -; V gene: TRBV5-1; CDR3 DNA: TGCGCCAGCGGCTTGGCCACTAGCGGGAGCACCGGGGAGCTGTTTTTT; CDR3 protein: CASGLATSGSTGELFF
D gene: TRBD2; J gene: TRBJ2-7; clone size: -; V gene: TRBV20-1; CDR3 DNA: TGCAGTGCTAGACGGACTAGCGGGAGGAACGAGCAGTACTTC; CDR3 protein: CSARRTSGRNEQYF
D gene: -; J gene: TRBJ2-3; clone size: many; V gene: TRBV7-2; CDR3 DNA: TGTGCCAGCAGCTTACGGCGGGGCACAGATACGCAGTATTTT; CDR3 protein: CASSLRRGTDTQYF
D gene: -; J gene: TRBJ1-2; clone size: many; V gene: TRBV12-3/TRBV12-4; CDR3 DNA: TGTGCCAGCACCCCACAGAGGAGCACTGCCAACTATGGCTACACCTTC; CDR3 protein: CASTPQRSTANYGYTF
D gene: -; J gene: TRBJ1-2; clone size: few; V gene: TRBV12-3/TRBV12-4; CDR3 DNA: TGTGCCAGCACCCTCAGACGAGACGGTGGCTACACCTTC; CDR3 protein: CASTLRRDGGYTF
D gene: TRBD1; J gene: TRBJ1-1; clone size: -; V gene: TRBV4-1; CDR3 DNA: TGCGCCAGCAGCTCCTTGGGACAGTCGAACACTGAAGCTTTCTTT; CDR3 protein: CASSSLGQSNTEAFF
D gene: -; J gene: TRBJ2-7; clone size: few; V gene: TRBV5-4; CDR3 DNA: TGTGCCAGCAGCAGGACGCTAGGATACGAGCAGTACTTC; CDR3 protein: CASSRTLGYEQYF
D gene: TRBD1; J gene: TRBJ2-7; clone size: few; V gene: TRBV4-3; CDR3 DNA: TGCGCCAGCAGCCAAGTCAGGGACAGCTACGAGCAGTACTTC; CDR3 protein: CASSQVRDSYEQYF
D gene: TRBD2; J gene: TRBJ2-7; clone size: -; V gene: TRBV5-1; CDR3 DNA: TGCGCCAGCAGCTCCCCCGGGCGGGGGGAGGACGAGCAGTACTTC; CDR3 protein: CASSSPGRGEDEQYF
D gene: -; J gene: TRBJ1-2; clone size: few; V gene: TRBV7-9; CDR3 DNA: TGTGCCAGCGCATTCGACTATGGCTACACCTTC; CDR3 protein: CASAFDYGYTF
D gene: TRBD1; J gene: TRBJ1-2; clone size: few; V gene: TRBV18; CDR3 DNA: TGTGCCAGCTCACCACTATCGGAGACAGGGGGCGCGGGAGGCTACACCTTC; CDR3 protein: CASSPLSETGGAGGYTF
D gene: -; J gene: TRBJ1-2; clone size: -; V gene: TRBV12-3/TRBV12-4; CDR3 DNA: TGTGCCAGCAGCCTAAGTTTGGGACAAGGTCGGGACTATGGCTACACCTTC; CDR3 protein: CASSLSLGQGRDYGYTF
D gene: TRBD1; J gene: TRBJ1-5; clone size: -; V gene: TRBV12-3/TRBV12-4; CDR3 DNA: TGTGCCAGCACCGTAGACAGGGGAGTACATCAGCCCCAGCATTTT; CDR3 protein: CASTVDRGVHQPQHF
D gene: -; J gene: TRBJ2-2; clone size: few; V gene: TRBV29-1; CDR3 DNA: TGCAGCGTTGAAGATCCAGGGAACACCGGGGAGCTGTTTTTT; CDR3 protein: CSVEDPGNTGELFF
D gene: -; J gene: TRBJ2-1; clone size: few; V gene: TRBV27; CDR3 DNA: TGTGCCAGCAGTTTATCTCGCCTAGGGGATGAGCAGTTCTTC; CDR3 protein: CASSLSRLGDEQFF
D gene: -; J gene: TRBJ2-3; clone size: few; V gene: TRBV5-1; CDR3 DNA: TGCGCCAGCAGCGGCCTAGCCCGGGGGAGCACAGATACGCAGTATTTT; CDR3 protein: CASSGLARGSTDTQYF
D gene: -; J gene: TRBJ1-1; clone size: -; V gene: TRBV25-1; CDR3 DNA: TGTGCCAGCAGTATGTCGGGGGGACCGAACACTGAAGCTTTCTTT; CDR3 protein: CASSMSGGPNTEAFF
D gene: -; J gene: TRBJ2-5; clone size: -; V gene: TRBV10-3; CDR3 DNA: TGTGCCATCAGTGATGGAACTGTCCAAGAGACCCAGTACTTC; CDR3 protein: CAISDGTVQETQYF
D gene: -; J gene: TRBJ2-7; clone size: few; V gene: TRBV20-1; CDR3 DNA: TGCCGGGTTTGCCACGAGCAGTACTTC; CDR3 protein: CRVCHEQYF
D gene: TRBD1; J gene: TRBJ1-1; clone size: -; V gene: TRBV5-1; CDR3 DNA: TGCGCCAGCAGCGACGCCCGGACAGGGGAGACTGAAGCTTTCTTT; CDR3 protein: CASSDARTGETEAFF
D gene: -; J gene: TRBJ2-7; clone size: few; V gene: TRBV5-1; CDR3 DNA: TGCGCCAGCAGTCCCTCAGGGGGAGTCGGGGGCGAGCAGTACTTC; CDR3 protein: CASSPSGGVGGEQYF
D gene: -; J gene: TRBJ1-1; clone size: few; V gene: TRBV6-5; CDR3 DNA: TGTGCCAGCAGTACACGACAACGCCTAATGAACACTGAAGCTTTCTTT; CDR3 protein: CASSTRQRLMNTEAFF
D gene: -; J gene: TRBJ2-6; clone size: -; V gene: TRBV5-1; CDR3 DNA: TGCGCCAGCAGCTCGAGGAACGGGGCCAACGTCCTGACTTTC; CDR3 protein: CASSSRNGANVLTF
D gene: -; J gene: TRBJ2-1; clone size: few; V gene: TRBV7-8; CDR3 DNA: TGTGCCAGCAGCTTCTCTGCCAATGAGCAGTTCTTC; CDR3 protein: CASSFSANEQFF